The 21 T cell receptor beta chains presented below share a single source sample, sequenced in a study of identical twins. TCRdb ran MiXCR on the 5' RACE reads and lists one entry per CDR3 protein. The sample records about 300,000 distinct CDR3 sequences, about 12% being singletons. These data also formed part of another study, on yellow fever vaccine responses in identical twins.

The sequencing sample was made of CD8+ T cells sorted from blood. These receptors came from a woman under 30 in good health.

The chain couples TRBV12-3 or TRBV12-4 to TRBJ2-3; 8 bases map to TRBD2. Trimming at V came to 1 base and at J to 7 bases, leaving 16 bases not matched to a gene. CDR3 length: 18 residues. Here the CDR3 reads CASSLESGGAGFKHTQYF. In DNA, the CDR3 is TGTGCCAGCAGTTTAGAGAGCGGGGGCGCCGGTTTTAAGCATACGCAGTATTTT.

In this sample, this clonotype turned up a few times. This chain links TRBV20-1 with TRBJ2-2, with a weak D call TRBD2 (5 bases). The CDR3 has 12 amino acids. From germline, CDR1 is DFQATT and CDR2 SNEGSKA (reference sequence). CDR3 sequence reads: CTLRSGTGELFF. The CDR3 DNA sequence: TGCACCCTACGGAGCGGCACCGGGGAGCTGTTTTTT.

Many counts were recorded for this clonotype. This chain uses TRBV4-1 with TRBJ2-1; 7 bases map to TRBD2. The CDR3 runs 14 residues. CDR1 and CDR2 (germline): MGHRA, YSYEKL. Trimming took 0 bases from V and 7 from J; bases not matched to a gene: 3. This chain's CDR3 is CASSQDGGGNEQFF. The CDR3 nucleotides are TGCGCCAGCAGCCAAGATGGGGGGGGTAATGAGCAGTTCTTC.

Ten or more counts support this clonotype. This chain connects TRBV29-1 to TRBJ2-3; no reliable D call. The V end lost 2 bases, the J end lost 5 bases, and 8 bases lay between the germline ends. This CDR3 is 12 amino acids long. Germline V gene lookup returns CDR1 SQVTM and CDR2 ANQGSEA. The CDR3 DNA is TGCAGCGTTGAAATAGGCCTAGATACGCAGTATTTT. It specifies CSVEIGLDTQYF.

The chain combines TRBV5-6 with TRBJ2-5, with D hard to call. V dropped 2 bases and J dropped 2 bases, with 16 bases sitting between them. Germline V gene sequence: CDR1 SGHDT, CDR2 YYEEEE. The CDR3 spans 16 residues. CDR3 amino acids: CASSFRPQSLQETQYF. The CDR3 DNA reads TGTGCCAGCAGCTTTCGACCTCAAAGTCTTCAAGAGACCCAGTACTTC.

This clonotype was counted at least ten times. This sequence joins TRBV29-1 and TRBJ2-1, with no clear D. Germline CDR1 SQVTM, CDR2 ANQGSEA. The CDR3 runs 13 residues. V dropped 2 bases and J dropped 2 bases, with 7 bases sitting between them. In nucleotides, the CDR3 is TGCAGCGTTGAACTTAGCCCCTACAATGAGCAGTTCTTC. This gives the protein CSVELSPYNEQFF.

This clonotype was picked up a small number of times. This chain connects TRBV5-1 to TRBJ2-7; a weak D match, TRBD1 (5 bases). The V gene lost 1 base and the J gene lost 4 bases, with 15 bases spanning the gap. CDR1 and CDR2 from the germline V gene are SGHRS and YFSETQ. The CDR3 extends over 15 amino acids. The CDR3 loop is CASSLFEQPGYEQYF. CDR3 nucleotide sequence: TGCGCCAGCAGCTTGTTCGAGCAGCCAGGGTACGAGCAGTACTTC. The whole variable domain, filled in from reference TRBV5-1 and TRBJ2-7, reads KAGVTQTPRYLIKTRGQQVTLSCSPISGHRSVSWYQQTPGQGLQFLFEYFSETQRNKGNFPGRFSGRQFSNSRSEMNVSTLELGDSALYLCASSLFEQPGYEQYFGPGTRLTVT.

As DNA, the CDR3 is TGTGCCAGCAGTTTCGGGACCTTGAACACTGAAGCTTTCTTT. Its protein product is CASSFGTLNTEAFF. The rearrangement links TRBV28 to TRBJ1-1, with TRBD1 as a possible D gene (5 bases). From germline, CDR1 is MDHEN and CDR2 SYDVKM. With 3 bases removed from V and 0 bases from J, the gap between germline ends came to 8 bases. The CDR3 runs 14 residues.

This clonotype was detected only a few times. V and J are TRBV27 and TRBJ2-7; 11 bases line up with TRBD2. V lost 11 bases to trimming and J lost 0 bases; unmatched junction nucleotides: 3. The CDR3 is 13 residues long. Germline CDR1 MNHEY, CDR2 SMNVEV (reference sequence). CDR3 in DNA: TGTGCCGTTACTAGCGGGAGCTCCTACGAGCAGTACTTC. This codes for CAVTSGSSYEQYF.

This clonotype has ten or more counts. The chain employs TRBV7-9 and TRBJ2-5; D is uncertain. The CDR3 has 14 amino acids. V was shortened by 0 bases and J by 1 base, with 6 bases between the two germline ends. CDR1 is SEHNR and CDR2 is FQNEAQ in the germline V gene (reference sequence). The DNA of the CDR3 is TGTGCCAGCAGCTTAGCGTACAGCCAAGAGACCCAGTACTTC. Protein: CASSLAYSQETQYF.

This clonotype was observed at least ten times. J is TRBJ1-1 and V is TRBV10-3; no clear D gene. The CDR3 extends over 14 amino acids. Germline assignment: CDR1 ENHRY and CDR2 SYGVKD. The V gene lost 10 bases and the J gene lost 3 bases, with 18 bases spanning the gap. The CDR3 is CATGSPKSDTEAFF. Here the CDR3 DNA reads TGTGCCACGGGATCACCGAAGTCGGACACTGAAGCTTTCTTT.

This chain uses TRBV7-9 with TRBJ2-5; D not certain. Germline V gene data show CDR1 as SEHNR and CDR2 as FQNEAQ (reference sequence). The CDR3 sequence is 13 residues long. V gave up 5 bases and J gave up 0 bases, with 7 bases separating them. CDR3 in DNA: TGTGCCAGCAGCCCCCTTGACCAAGAGACCCAGTACTTC. Amino acid sequence: CASSPLDQETQYF.

In this sample, this clonotype turned up many times. The chain recombines TRBV28 with TRBJ2-7; D might be TRBD1 (6 bases). CDR1 is MDHEN and CDR2 is SYDVKM in the germline V gene. CDR3 length: 15 residues. V lost 0 bases, J lost 6 bases, and 15 bases lay in between. CDR3 amino acids: CASSLWSGAEGEQYF. The CDR3 DNA reads as TGTGCCAGCAGTTTATGGTCAGGGGCTGAAGGCGAGCAGTACTTC.

This clonotype appeared a few times. J is TRBJ2-1 and V is TRBV29-1; 12 bases line up with TRBD2. The germline gives CDR1 SQVTM, CDR2 ANQGSEA. V dropped 2 bases and J dropped 9; count of bases not matched to a gene: 5. CDR3 length: 14 amino acids. The CDR3 sequence: CSVELAGGGGEQFF. In DNA form, the CDR3 reads TGCAGCGTTGAACTAGCGGGAGGGGGGGGTGAGCAGTTCTTC.

The rearrangement joins TRBV6-1 to TRBJ2-7, with D maybe TRBD1 (6 bases). V gave up 1 base and J gave up 0 bases, with 10 bases separating them. Germline CDR1 and CDR2: MNHNS and SASEGT. The CDR3 has 15 amino acids. CDR3 sequence: CASSEVQGSSYEQYV. For the CDR3, the DNA is TGTGCCAGCAGTGAAGTTCAGGGGAGCTCCTACGAGCAGTACGTC.

This clonotype was observed a handful of times. The chain uses TRBV7-2 and TRBJ2-2; weak D call: TRBD2 (5 bases). The CDR3 has 13 residues. Trimming took off 7 bases at V and 6 bases at J, with 12 bases between the two ends. The germline V gene has CDR1 SGHTA and CDR2 FQGNSA. CDR3 coding DNA: TGTGCCAGCACAAAACTCGGGGCCGGGGAGCTGTTTTTT. It yields the protein CASTKLGAGELFF. The full variable domain, rest sourced from reference TRBV7-2 and TRBJ2-2, is GAGVSQSPSNKVTEKGKDVELRCDPISGHTALYWYRQSLGQGLEFLIYFQGNSAPDKSGLPSDRFSAERTGGSVSTLTIQRTQQEDSAVYLCASTKLGAGELFFGEGSRLTVL.

This clonotype showed up many times. The chain is built from TRBV29-1 and TRBJ2-2, with 8 positions matching TRBD1. With 6 bases clipped from V and 0 bases from J, the junction kept 0 bases outside the gene matches. The CDR3 is 13 amino acids. CDR1 and CDR2 (germline): SQVTM, ANQGSEA. CDR3 DNA: TGCAGCGTGGGACAGGCGAACACCGGGGAGCTGTTTTTT. The encoded protein is CSVGQANTGELFF.

There are a few counts of this clonotype. The genes are TRBV15 and TRBJ2-7; D uncertain. Germline CDR1 is LNHNV and CDR2 is YYDKDF (reference sequence). This CDR3 region has 13 residues. V gave up 3 bases and J gave up 1 base, with 7 bases separating them. The CDR3 DNA is TGTGCCACCAGCAGGGGGTTTTCCTACGAGCAGTACGTC. This translates into CATSRGFSYEQYV.

This clonotype was seen a handful of times. The gene calls are TRBV11-1 and TRBJ2-2, with no clear D. The CDR3 runs to 15 residues. V lost 1 base and J 4 bases, leaving 10 bases between the germline ends. Per the germline V gene, CDR1 is SGHAT and CDR2 is FQDESV (reference sequence). CDR3 in amino acids: CASSLGTAITGELFF. CDR3 nucleotides: TGTGCCAGCAGCTTAGGGACGGCCATCACCGGGGAGCTGTTTTTT.

In its sample, this clonotype was seen a few times. This chain joins TRBV6-5 and TRBJ2-1, with D perhaps given as TRBD1 or TRBD2 (5 bases each). The CDR3 length is 16 residues. V was cut by 4 bases and J by 4 bases, with 17 bases left in between. CDR1 is MNHEY, CDR2 SVGAGI, per germline. The DNA for the CDR3 is TGTGCCAGCAGTTCAATGGGACCTGCATGGTACAATGAGCAGTTCTTC. This gives the protein CASSSMGPAWYNEQFF.

The J gene is TRBJ2-7, the V gene TRBV18; 9 bases match TRBD1. With V trimmed by 6 bases and J by 4 bases, 7 bases remained unmatched. CDR1 is KGHSH and CDR2 is LQKENI in the germline V gene. This CDR3 comprises 14 residues. For the CDR3, the DNA is TGTGCCAGCTCCGGGACAGGGAGTATATACGAGCAGTACGTC. It yields the protein CASSGTGSIYEQYV.